The clone carrying this T cell receptor beta chain was observed a single time. What it binds is unknown. The source of the sample is a study of cytomegalovirus exposure and HLA in healthy donors. Study-wide points: Association of around 17,000 TCR beta sequences with HLA alleles was found at 0.05 false discovery rate in a later analysis.

PCR amplification relied on 60 Vbeta primers (plus 13 Jbeta primers). Data came from immunoSEQ multiplex PCR; TCRdb stores just in-frame clones and leaves some out. The table records about 150,000 clones, just under 75% of them present only once. CDR3 size: 14 residues. The V gene lost 0 bases and the J gene lost 4 bases, with 9 bases spanning the gap. The germline V gene has CDR1 SGHDN and CDR2 FVKESK. The chain recombines TRBV14 with TRBJ1-1; maybe TRBD1 (5 bases). Sequenced material: PBMCs. The TCR comes from a woman aged 18-29 years in good health and CMV-seronegative. CDR3 in amino acids: CASSQDLGGTEAFF. The CDR3 DNA follows: TGTGCCAGCAGCCAAGATCTCGGGGGCACTGAAGCTTTCTTT.